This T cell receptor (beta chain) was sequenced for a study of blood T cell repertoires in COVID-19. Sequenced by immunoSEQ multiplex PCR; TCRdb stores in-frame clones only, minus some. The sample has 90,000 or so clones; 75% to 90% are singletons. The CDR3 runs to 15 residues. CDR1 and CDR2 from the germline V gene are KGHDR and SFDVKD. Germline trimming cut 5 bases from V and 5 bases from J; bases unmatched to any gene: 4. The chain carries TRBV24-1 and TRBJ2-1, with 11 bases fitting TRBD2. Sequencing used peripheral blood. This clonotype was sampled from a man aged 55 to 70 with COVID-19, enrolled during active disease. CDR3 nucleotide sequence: TGTGCCACCAGTGGGGGACTAGCGGACAACAATGAGCAGTTCTTC. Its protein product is CATSGGLADNNEQFF.